The 7 T cell receptor beta chains given below trace back to one sample, sequenced in a study of blood T cells in healthy people across ages. A second about 7 to 11 cycle PCR used barcoded and J-beta primers. TCRdb reprocessed the 5' RACE reads via MiXCR and lists one record per CDR3 protein. The data show roughly 800,000 distinct CDR3 sequences, 58% seen once. Source material: blood. These receptors were obtained from a man aged 25-40 years in good health.

The rearrangement uses TRBV10-3 and TRBJ2-7; no definite D call. The CDR3 totals 14 residues. Looked up from germline, CDR1 is ENHRY and CDR2 is SYGVKD. V lost 6 bases and J lost 0, with 12 bases in between. The CDR3 nucleotides read TGTGCCATCAGAGTGGGCCGCGCCTCCTACGAGCAGTACTTC. This encodes CAIRVGRASYEQYF.

The chain combines TRBV18 with TRBJ2-1; the match to TRBD1 covers 10 bases. V dropped 4 bases and J dropped 7; count of bases not matched to a gene: 7. The CDR3 extends over 15 amino acids. CDR1 KGHSH and CDR2 LQKENI come from the germline V gene. CDR3 residues: CASSLRQGADNEQFF. The DNA of the CDR3 is TGTGCCAGCTCACTTCGACAGGGGGCGGATAATGAGCAGTTCTTC.

V gene TRBV3-1 combines with J gene TRBJ2-7, with D perhaps being TRBD1 or TRBD2 (5 bases each). CDR1 and CDR2 from the germline V gene are LGHDT and YNNKEL (reference sequence). Trimming removed 0 bases at V and 2 bases at J, with 14 bases between. This CDR3 is built from 16 residues. CDR3 protein: CASSQDLSGTTYEQYF. DNA for the CDR3: TGTGCCAGCAGCCAAGACCTCTCCGGGACCACCTACGAGCAGTACTTC.

The chain has TRBV12-3 or TRBV12-4 and TRBJ2-7; 13 bases are shared with TRBD2. The CDR3 sequence is 18 residues long. V was pared by 6 bases and J by 3 bases, with 14 bases of the junction left unmatched. Here the CDR3 DNA reads TGTGCCAGCAGCCCGCGCCGGACTAGCGGGAGTCTGGGCTACGAGCAGTACTTC. Amino acids: CASSPRRTSGSLGYEQYF.

This clonotype was counted between two and nine times. The rearrangement joins TRBV7-2 to TRBJ2-6; tentatively, D is TRBD1 (5 bases). Germline V gives CDR1 SGHTA, CDR2 FQGNSA. V gave up 1 base and J gave up 0 bases, with 7 bases separating them. The CDR3 consists of 16 residues. CDR3 amino acids: CASSLGQISGANVLTF. The CDR3 region has the DNA TGTGCCAGCAGCTTAGGACAGATCTCTGGGGCCAACGTCCTGACTTTC.

The chain recombines TRBV4-2 with TRBJ2-5; D is undetermined. Trimming shortened V by 1 base and J by 5 bases, and 11 bases separated the two germline ends. The CDR3 is 14 residues long. Germline assignment: CDR1 LGHNA and CDR2 YNFKEQ. The DNA of the CDR3 is TGTGCCAGCAGCCAAGGAGATAGCCGGGAGACCCAGTACTTC. This gives the protein CASSQGDSRETQYF.

This chain joins TRBV4-3 and TRBJ1-5; D is uncertain. Germline CDR1 is LGHNA and CDR2 is YSLEER. The CDR3 covers 13 residues. Between the trimmed V and J ends, which lost 1 base and 5 bases, there was a span of 6 bases. The CDR3 DNA is TGCGCCAGCAGCCAAGGTTGGGATCAGCCCCAGCATTTT. Translation: CASSQGWDQPQHF.